The T cell receptor (beta chain) described here comes from a study of cytomegalovirus exposure and HLA in healthy donors. Study-wide background: Early released data comprised some 85 million unique TCRs from HLA-typed donors. Study observations and caveats: While the bulk of TCR sequences proved rare, some public TCRs turned up in many donors. Segments of the TCR beta V type were, in most cases, productive about 87% or about 30% of the time in an earlier analysis. What was likely a sequencing artifact was a cluster of highly shared sequence variants.

PCR primers comprised 60 Vbeta and 13 Jbeta primers. Profiled with immunoSEQ multiplex PCR; TCRdb holds only in-frame clones, not every one. The top ten hold around 2.3% of the sample, which has 160,000 or so clones, 55% to 75% seen once. Remarks on this clone: The antigen is unknown.

In germline, CDR1 is LNHNV, CDR2 YYDKDF (reference sequence). V lost 3 bases and J lost 6, with 12 bases in between. This CDR3 has 13 residues. Sequencing was carried out using PBMCs. The source is a human donor in good health. J is TRBJ2-7 and V is TRBV15; a possible D gene is TRBD1 (6 bases). The CDR3, as DNA: TGTGCCACCAGCAGGATAACAGGGCGCGAGCAGTACTTC. The encoded protein is CATSRITGREQYF.